Below are 5 T cell receptor beta chains sequenced from a single sample in a study of blood T cell repertoires in COVID-19. Sequencing used immunoSEQ multiplex PCR; TCRdb keeps in-frame clones, though not all of them. The sample lists about 130,000 clones; approximately 86% were seen once. The sample consisted of peripheral blood. Source of these receptors: a woman aged 70-85 years with COVID-19, enrolled during active disease.

The chain couples TRBV7-6 to TRBJ2-1; no clear D gene. Germline V gene sequence: CDR1 SGHVS, CDR2 FNYEAQ. Deletions cut 1 base from V and 6 bases from J, with 7 bases between. The length of the CDR3 is 13 residues. The CDR3 here is CASSLVYSNEQFF. The CDR3 coding sequence is TGTGCCAGCAGCTTAGTGTATAGCAATGAGCAGTTCTTC.

As to this clone: Other DNA sequences from this sample encode an identical CDR3 as well. The rearrangement links TRBV30 to TRBJ1-5; perhaps TRBD1 as D (6 bases). Germline V gene data show CDR1 as GTSNPN and CDR2 as SVGIG (reference sequence). The CDR3 is made up of 13 amino acids. V gave up 0 bases and J gave up 7 bases, with 10 bases separating them. The CDR3: CAWSVSGDQPQHF. As DNA, the CDR3 is TGTGCCTGGAGTGTATCAGGGGACCAGCCCCAGCATTTT.

The chain has TRBV5-6 and TRBJ1-2; D might be TRBD1 (5 bases). The V end lost 6 bases, the J end lost 4 bases, and 16 bases lay between the germline ends. CDR3 length: 14 amino acids. CDR1 SGHDT and CDR2 YYEEEE come from the germline V gene. CDR3 region: CASIFLWGGYGYTF. The CDR3, as DNA: TGTGCCAGCATATTTTTATGGGGCGGCTATGGCTACACCTTC.

This chain connects TRBV3-1 (or the pseudogene TRBV3-2) to TRBJ2-7; TRBD2 agrees at 10 bases. Germline-derived CDR1 and CDR2 are LGHDT and YNNKEL (reference sequence). V was clipped by 0 bases and J by 5 bases; unmatched bases: 4. The CDR3 contains 15 residues. This chain's CDR3 is CASSQDVSGGDEQYF. CDR3 sequence (DNA): TGTGCCAGCAGCCAAGATGTAAGCGGGGGGGACGAGCAGTACTTC.

The gene calls are TRBV29-1 and TRBJ1-2; 7 bases are a match to TRBD1. The ends lost 5 bases at V and 2 bases at J; junction bases unmatched: 5. Germline V CDR1 and CDR2: SQVTM, ANQGSEA. CDR3 length: 13 amino acids. The CDR3 DNA sequence: TGCAGCGTTTTCAGACAGGGAAACTATGGCTACACCTTC. This encodes CSVFRQGNYGYTF.